Shown below are 20 T cell receptor beta chains from a single sample sequenced in a study of T-cell memory formation after mild COVID-19. Using its own MiXCR run on the 5' RACE reads, TCRdb lists one record per CDR3 protein. The sample includes some 450,000 distinct CDR3 sequences, about 19% of them seen just once. Sequencing was done on a sample of PBMCs or a T cell subset sorted from them (not recorded which). These TCRs come from an adult woman who had mild COVID-19 (a few samples of this study predate the infection). Cell type and time point are not known.

The V gene is TRBV5-1, the J gene TRBJ2-7; possible D gene TRBD1, 6 bases. The germline V gene has CDR1 SGHRS and CDR2 YFSETQ. This CDR3 spans 14 amino acids. Trimming removed 2 bases from V and 0 bases from J, with 9 bases in between. CDR3 amino acids: CASSLEGDSYEQYF. CDR3 coding DNA: TGCGCCAGCAGCTTAGAGGGGGACTCCTACGAGCAGTACTTC.

The chain uses TRBV12-3 or TRBV12-4 and TRBJ2-7; no clear D gene. V was clipped by 8 bases and J by 5 bases, with 16 bases between them. This CDR3 contains 13 residues. CDR3: CASRPGVIDEQYF. The CDR3 nucleotides read TGTGCCAGCCGACCCGGAGTGATCGACGAGCAGTACTTC.

The rearrangement uses TRBV7-2 and TRBJ2-1, with 9 bases fitting TRBD2. The CDR3 covers 15 residues. The germline CDR1 and CDR2 sequences are SGHTA and FQGNSA. The ends lost 3 bases at V and 8 bases at J; junction bases unmatched: 8. CDR3 loop: CASSFFLAGTDEQFF. CDR3 DNA sequence: TGTGCCAGCAGCTTTTTCCTAGCGGGAACCGATGAGCAGTTCTTC.

This clonotype has only one observation. The rearrangement links TRBV11-2 to TRBJ1-1; the D is unclear. Germline values: CDR1 SGHAT, CDR2 FQNNGV. Trimming removed 5 bases at V and 8 bases at J, with 15 bases between. There are 13 residues in the CDR3. The CDR3 DNA reads TGTGCCAGCAGCCTTAGAGGGCGGCCAGAAGCTTTCTTT. As protein: CASSLRGRPEAFF.

This clonotype was detected only a few times. This rearrangement joins TRBV19 to TRBJ2-5, with 7 bases aligning to TRBD2. The germline V gene has CDR1 LNHDA and CDR2 SQIVND (reference sequence). After removal of 5 bases from V and 3 bases from J, the junction contained 9 bases not matched to a gene. The CDR3 contains 15 residues. CDR3: CASSASGGGKETQYF. CDR3 DNA sequence: TGTGCCAGTAGTGCGTCGGGGGGTGGAAAAGAGACCCAGTACTTC.

The chain joins TRBV23-1 to TRBJ2-1; no firm D call. TRBV23-1 is assigned to the ORF class and has an uncertain function. The CDR3 is made up of 19 amino acids. Trimming took 5 bases from V and 0 from J, leaving 23 bases between them. Here the CDR3 DNA reads TGCGCCAGCAGTAGGAGCCCCAACCTTGACGCCTGCTCCTACAATGAGCAGTTCTTC. This codes for CASSRSPNLDACSYNEQFF.

The chain has TRBV19 and TRBJ2-6; D gene ambiguous. Trimming took 8 bases from V and 0 from J, leaving 11 bases between them. The CDR3 sequence is 15 residues long. From germline, CDR1 is LNHDA and CDR2 SQIVND (reference sequence). As DNA, the CDR3 is TGTGCCAGTCTCTCCAGATTCTCTGGGGCCAACGTCCTGACTTTC. It encodes CASLSRFSGANVLTF.

The chain combines TRBV6-2 or TRBV6-3 with TRBJ1-1; D unresolved. In germline, CDR1 is MNHEY, CDR2 SVGEGT. The CDR3 is made up of 14 amino acids. Trimming cost V 8 bases and J 5 bases, with 18 bases left between them. CDR3 residues: CASGTSWRWTEAFF. CDR3 coding DNA: TGTGCCAGCGGAACCTCGTGGAGGTGGACTGAAGCTTTCTTT.

J is TRBJ2-1 and V is TRBV5-1; D call uncertain. V shed 4 bases and J shed 10 bases, with 12 bases lying between them. From germline, CDR1 is SGHRS and CDR2 YFSETQ. The CDR3 loop spans 12 amino acids. DNA for the CDR3: TGCGCCAGCAGCCCGGATCTTTGGGAGCAGTTCTTC. As protein: CASSPDLWEQFF.

The rearrangement joins TRBV7-9 to TRBJ2-1, with TRBD2 identical over 9 bases. The V gene's germline CDR1 is SEHNR and CDR2 FQNEAQ (reference sequence). The junction had 6 bases not matched to a gene; V was cut back by 5 bases and J by 7 bases. CDR3 length: 14 residues. This chain's CDR3 is CASSPGSGSNEQFF. The CDR3 nucleotides are TGTGCCAGCAGCCCCGGTAGCGGGAGTAATGAGCAGTTCTTC.

J is TRBJ2-7 and V is TRBV27; no firm D call. Trimming took off 5 bases at V and 3 bases at J, with 11 bases between the two ends. The CDR3 loop spans 13 amino acids. Germline V CDR1 and CDR2: MNHEY, SMNVEV (reference sequence). In nucleotides, the CDR3 is TGTGCCAGCAGTCCATCCGTCCACTACGAGCAGTACTTC. It codes for CASSPSVHYEQYF.

The rearrangement joins TRBV29-1 to TRBJ1-2, with a tentative D call TRBD1 (6 bases). Germline V CDR1 and CDR2: SQVTM, ANQGSEA. V lost 3 bases, J lost 0 bases, and 14 bases lay in between. This CDR3 contains 15 residues. The CDR3 sequence: CSVDKAGAANYGYTF. The CDR3 nucleotides read TGCAGCGTTGATAAGGCAGGGGCAGCTAACTATGGCTACACCTTC.

CDR3 residues: CASSLGGREQFF. CDR3 in DNA: TGCGCCAGCAGCTTGGGGGGACGGGAGCAGTTCTTC. The chain recombines TRBV5-1 with TRBJ2-1, with D perhaps being TRBD1 or TRBD2 (5 bases each). Trimming removed 0 bases from V and 10 bases from J, with 8 bases in between. Germline CDR1 reads SGHRS; CDR2 reads YFSETQ. The CDR3 runs to 12 residues. The full variable domain, in which reference TRBV5-1 and TRBJ2-1 provide the parts outside the CDR3, is KAGVTQTPRYLIKTRGQQVTLSCSPISGHRSVSWYQQTPGQGLQFLFEYFSETQRNKGNFPGRFSGRQFSNSRSEMNVSTLELGDSALYLCASSLGGREQFFGPGTRLTVL.

The V call is TRBV20-1, the J call TRBJ1-2, with 9 bases identical to TRBD1. The CDR3 is 16 residues long. Germline V gives CDR1 DFQATT, CDR2 SNEGSKA (reference sequence). V dropped 1 base and J dropped 1; count of bases not matched to a gene: 7. In DNA, the CDR3 is TGCAGTGCTAGAGCCACGGGACAGGGCCGTAACTATGGCTACACCTTC. This sequence encodes CSARATGQGRNYGYTF.

This clonotype came up a few times. The chain combines TRBV18 with TRBJ2-3; no clear D. Trimming took 2 bases from V and 0 from J, leaving 9 bases between them. The germline V gene has CDR1 KGHSH and CDR2 LQKENI. CDR3 length: 15 residues. CDR3 nucleotides: TGTGCCAGCTCACCAACCGGCGTAAGCACAGATACGCAGTATTTT. This gives the protein CASSPTGVSTDTQYF.

This clonotype was counted a few times. The gene calls are TRBV7-6 and TRBJ2-2; D tentatively fits TRBD1 or TRBD2 (5 bases each). The CDR3 consists of 15 residues. CDR1 is SGHVS and CDR2 is FNYEAQ in the germline V gene. The V and J ends lost 3 bases and 4 bases respectively, with 12 bases between them. The CDR3 DNA reads as TGTGCCAGCAGCTTTAGCGATGGGGGCACCGGGGAGCTGTTTTTT. It specifies CASSFSDGGTGELFF.

J is TRBJ1-1 and V is TRBV3-1; 12 bases line up with TRBD1. The germline V gene encodes CDR1 LGHDT and CDR2 YNNKEL (reference sequence). J lost 4 bases, V lost 4 bases, and 7 bases had no gene match. The CDR3 runs to 16 residues. Here the CDR3 reads CASSRGTGGASTEAFF. CDR3 nucleotides: TGTGCCAGCAGCCGCGGGACAGGGGGCGCTTCCACTGAAGCTTTCTTT.

This clonotype was observed many times. The CDR3 region is CASSPRTFGNTIYF. CDR3 DNA: TGTGCCAGCTCACCCCGCACCTTTGGAAACACCATATATTTT. The genes are TRBV18 and TRBJ1-3; D not resolved. V lost 3 bases to trimming and J lost 3 bases, with 9 bases between them. Germline V lookup: CDR1 KGHSH, CDR2 LQKENI. The CDR3 spans 14 residues.

The table lists this clonotype with a few counts. The rearrangement uses TRBV5-1 and TRBJ1-2; possibly TRBD1 for D (5 bases). The V gene's germline CDR1 is SGHRS and CDR2 YFSETQ. Trimming took 0 bases from V and 4 from J, leaving 10 bases between them. CDR3 length equals 14 residues. The CDR3 is CASSLGGSAYGYTF. In DNA, the CDR3 is TGCGCCAGCAGCTTGGGGGGCTCGGCCTATGGCTACACCTTC.

This clonotype occurred a few times. This chain connects TRBV19 to TRBJ1-2; 9 bases are a match to TRBD1. CDR3 length: 17 amino acids. Trimming at V came to 4 bases and at J to 4 bases, leaving 13 bases not matched to a gene. Germline CDR1 and CDR2: LNHDA and SQIVND (reference sequence). The CDR3: CASSRGSGTGSSYGYTF. CDR3 coding DNA: TGTGCCAGTAGTAGGGGCTCGGGGACAGGGAGTAGCTATGGCTACACCTTC.